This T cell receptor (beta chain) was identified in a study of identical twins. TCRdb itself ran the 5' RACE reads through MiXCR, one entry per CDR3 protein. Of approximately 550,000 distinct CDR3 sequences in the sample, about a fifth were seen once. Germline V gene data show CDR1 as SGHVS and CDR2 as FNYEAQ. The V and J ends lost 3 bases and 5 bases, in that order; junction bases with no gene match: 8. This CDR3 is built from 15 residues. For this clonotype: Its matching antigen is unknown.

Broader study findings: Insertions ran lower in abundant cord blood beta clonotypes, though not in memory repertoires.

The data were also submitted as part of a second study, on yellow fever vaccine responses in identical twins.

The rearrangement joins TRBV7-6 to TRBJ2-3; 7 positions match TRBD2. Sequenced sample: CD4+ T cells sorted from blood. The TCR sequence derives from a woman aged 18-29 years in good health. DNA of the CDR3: TGTGCCAGCAGCTTGTCTGCGGGAGTAGTAGATACGCAGTATTTT. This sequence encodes CASSLSAGVVDTQYF.